This TCR beta chain comes out of a study of T-cell reconstitution after alpha-beta-depleted transplantation in children. Findings and limits, study-wide: T-cell counts and diversity at one year following transplant were attributed mainly to newly produced T cells. Several hundred graft clones that had expanded were reportedly the source of alpha-beta T cells about two months after transplant. Some patients owed their high day-60 TCRbeta diversity to surviving recipient T cells and thymic progenitors.

This sample's TCRbeta library carried unique molecular identifier barcodes. Each CDR3 protein is one row after TCRdb ran MiXCR on the PCR reads. The table lists 300,000 to 400,000 distinct CDR3 sequences, approximately 23% of them singletons. Germline V gene data show CDR1 as SGHRS and CDR2 as YFSETQ. V lost 5 bases and J lost 4; bases outside the gene matches: 7. The CDR3 covers 15 residues. This clonotype showed up just a few times. Its specificity is not known. This chain connects TRBV5-1 to TRBJ2-1, with 9 bases that match TRBD2. The receptor was isolated from a male patient aged 10 to 17 who had a stem cell transplant for acute lymphoblastic leukemia, so the T cells may come from the graft donor. Material: PBMCs, mostly from graft donor cells, obtained 180 days after TCRalphabeta/CD19-depleted stem cell transplant. The CDR3 bases are TGCGCCAGCAGATTAGCGGGAGTTGTTTACAATGAGCAGTTCTTC. Protein product: CASRLAGVVYNEQFF.